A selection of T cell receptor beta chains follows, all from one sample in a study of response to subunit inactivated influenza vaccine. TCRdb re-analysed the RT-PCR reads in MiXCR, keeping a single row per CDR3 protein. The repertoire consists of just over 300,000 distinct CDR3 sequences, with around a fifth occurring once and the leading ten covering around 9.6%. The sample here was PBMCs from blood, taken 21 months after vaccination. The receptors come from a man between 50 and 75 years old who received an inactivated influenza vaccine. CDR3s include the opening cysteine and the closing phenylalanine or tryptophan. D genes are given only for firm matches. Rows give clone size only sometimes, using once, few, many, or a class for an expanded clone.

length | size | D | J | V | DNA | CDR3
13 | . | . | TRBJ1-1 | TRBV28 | TGTGCCAGCAGTTTACAAACAGGGAGAGGGGCTTTCTTT | CASSLQTGRGAFF
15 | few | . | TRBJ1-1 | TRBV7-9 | TGTGCCAGCACCCCGCGAGGAGGGCTGAACACTGAAGCTTTCTTT | CASTPRGGLNTEAFF
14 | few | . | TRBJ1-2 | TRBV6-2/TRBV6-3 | TGTGCCAGCAGTGGGCGAGTAGGGAACTATGGCTACACCTTC | CASSGRVGNYGYTF
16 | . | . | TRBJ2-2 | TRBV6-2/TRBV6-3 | TGTGCCAGCAGTTACCCGGGGGTGCTGAGGACCGGGGAGCTGTTTTTT | CASSYPGVLRTGELFF
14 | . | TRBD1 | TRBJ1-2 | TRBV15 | TGTGCCACCAGCAGAGATCAGGGGGAGCGAGGCTACACCTTC | CATSRDQGERGYTF
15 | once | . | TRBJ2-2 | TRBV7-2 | TGTGCCAGCAGCTTAGGGGTTCAGAACACCGGGGAGCTGTTTTTT | CASSLGVQNTGELFF
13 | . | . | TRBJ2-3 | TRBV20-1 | TGCAGTGCTATCAGGACCGGCCCAGATACGCAGTATTTT | CSAIRTGPDTQYF
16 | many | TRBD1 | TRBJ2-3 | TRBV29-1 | TGCAGCGTTGAAGACCTGGCCAGGGGGATCACAGATACGCAGTATTTT | CSVEDLARGITDTQYF
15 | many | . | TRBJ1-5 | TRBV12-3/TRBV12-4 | TGTGCCAGCAGCCCGGGACTTTATAGCAATCAGCCCCAGCATTTT | CASSPGLYSNQPQHF
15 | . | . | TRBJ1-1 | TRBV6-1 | TGTGCCAGCAGTACAACACCCTTTGGGAACACTGAAGCTTTCTTT | CASSTTPFGNTEAFF
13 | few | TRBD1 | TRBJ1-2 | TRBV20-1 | TGCACGTCCGGGACAGAGGATAACTATGGCTACACCTTC | CTSGTEDNYGYTF
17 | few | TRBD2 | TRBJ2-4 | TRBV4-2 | TGTGCCAGCCCGGGACTAGCGGAGGCCCTAGCCAAAAACATTCAGTACTTC | CASPGLAEALAKNIQYF
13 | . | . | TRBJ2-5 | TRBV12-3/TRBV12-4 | TGTGCCAGCAGTTTTTACAACCAAGAGACCCAGTACTTC | CASSFYNQETQYF
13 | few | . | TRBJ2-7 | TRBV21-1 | TGTGCCAGCTTAGCAGTTGGGCCCCGGGAGCAGTACTTC | CASLAVGPREQYF
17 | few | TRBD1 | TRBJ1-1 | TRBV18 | TGTGCCAGCTCGGCAATTGCAGGGGGCCGAACGAACACTGAAGCTTTCTTT | CASSAIAGGRTNTEAFF
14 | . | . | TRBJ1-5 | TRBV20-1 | TGCAGTGCTAGAGATCGAGGGACCTATCAGCCCCAGCATTTT | CSARDRGTYQPQHF
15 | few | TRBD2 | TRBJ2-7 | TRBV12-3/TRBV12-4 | TGTGCCAGCAGTTTATCCTCTAGCGGGGTATACGAGCAGTACTTC | CASSLSSSGVYEQYF
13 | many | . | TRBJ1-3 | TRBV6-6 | TGTGCCAGCAGTTACGACCCTGGAAACACCATATATTTT | CASSYDPGNTIYF
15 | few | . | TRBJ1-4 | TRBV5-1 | TGCGCCAGCAGCACCGGACACCCGGGAGATGAAAAACTGTTTTTT | CASSTGHPGDEKLFF
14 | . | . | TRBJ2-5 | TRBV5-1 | TGCGCCAGCAGCTTGAGGCTTCGAGAAGAGACCCAGTACTTC | CASSLRLREETQYF
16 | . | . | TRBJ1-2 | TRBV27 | TGTGCCAGCAGTTTATCGAGCCGGTTAGCTAACTATGGCTACACCTTC | CASSLSSRLANYGYTF
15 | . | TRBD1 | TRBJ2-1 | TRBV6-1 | TGTGCCAGCAGCCCCCGTAGGACAGGGTTCAATGAGCAGTTCTTC | CASSPRRTGFNEQFF
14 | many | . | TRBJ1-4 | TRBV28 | TGTGCCAGCAGTTTAGGAGGGCTCAATGAAAAACTGTTTTTT | CASSLGGLNEKLFF
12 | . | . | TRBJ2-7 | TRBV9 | TGTGCCAGCAGCCCTTCCGGGGGTACTCAGTACTTC | CASSPSGGTQYF
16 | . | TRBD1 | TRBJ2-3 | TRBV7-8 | TGTGCCAGCAGCCCTAGAGGGACAGTCAGAACAGATACGCAGTATTTT | CASSPRGTVRTDTQYF
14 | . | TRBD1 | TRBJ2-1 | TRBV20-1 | TGCAGTGCCAGTCAGGGGGCTTTCGGCAATGAGCAGTTCTTC | CSASQGAFGNEQFF
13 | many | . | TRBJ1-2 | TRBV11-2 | TGTGCCAGCAGCTTTGGGGGGAAGGATGGCTACACCTTC | CASSFGGKDGYTF
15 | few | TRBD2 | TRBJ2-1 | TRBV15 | TGTGCCACCAGCAGAGCTAGCGGGAGTTACAATGAGCAGTTCTTC | CATSRASGSYNEQFF
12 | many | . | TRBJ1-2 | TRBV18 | TGTGCCAGCTCACCAGACGGTCGGAGCTACACCTTC | CASSPDGRSYTF
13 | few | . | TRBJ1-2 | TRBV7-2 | TGTGCCAGCAGCTTATATTTTAGACATGGCTACACCTTC | CASSLYFRHGYTF
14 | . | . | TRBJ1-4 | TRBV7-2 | TGTGCCAGCAGCTCGGACAGCTCCAATGAAAAACTGTTTTTT | CASSSDSSNEKLFF
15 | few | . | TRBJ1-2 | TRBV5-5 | TGTGCCAGCAGCTTGGCAGAAGGGGCAATCTATGGCTACACCTTC | CASSLAEGAIYGYTF
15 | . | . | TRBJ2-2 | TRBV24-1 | TGTGCCACCAGTGGAAACAGGGAGGGTGTCGGGGAGCTGTTTTTT | CATSGNREGVGELFF
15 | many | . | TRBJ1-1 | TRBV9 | TGTGCCAGCAGCCCTCAGGGGAGCAGGAACACTGAAGCTTTCTTT | CASSPQGSRNTEAFF
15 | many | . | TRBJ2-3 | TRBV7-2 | TGTGCCAGCAGCTCACTATCGGGGGCGACAGATACGCAGTATTTT | CASSSLSGATDTQYF
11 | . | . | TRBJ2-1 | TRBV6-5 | TGTGCCAGCGGACTGGGACCTGAGCAGTTCTTC | CASGLGPEQFF
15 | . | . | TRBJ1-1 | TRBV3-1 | TGTGCCAGCAGCCTCCGATCCTCAGGGGTAACTGAAGCTTTCTTT | CASSLRSSGVTEAFF
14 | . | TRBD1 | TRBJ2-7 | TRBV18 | TGTGCCAGCTCACCGGGACAGAGCTCCTACGAGCAGTACTTC | CASSPGQSSYEQYF
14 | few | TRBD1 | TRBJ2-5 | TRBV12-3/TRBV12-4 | TGTGCCAGCAGTCAGGACAGGGCCCAAGAGACCCAGTACTTC | CASSQDRAQETQYF
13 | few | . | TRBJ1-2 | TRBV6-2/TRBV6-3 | TGTGCCAGCACCTTTTACAGCAACTATGGCTACACCTTC | CASTFYSNYGYTF
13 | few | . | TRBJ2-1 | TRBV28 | TGTGCCAGCAGTTCCCGGATGAACAATGAGCAGTTCTTC | CASSSRMNNEQFF
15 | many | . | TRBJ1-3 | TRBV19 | TGTGCCAGTAGTGTCTCCGGGACGGCTGGAAACACCATATATTTT | CASSVSGTAGNTIYF
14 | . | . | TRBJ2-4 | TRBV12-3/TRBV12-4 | TGTGCCAGCACCCCCGGGCACCCCCAGAACATTCAGTACTTC | CASTPGHPQNIQYF
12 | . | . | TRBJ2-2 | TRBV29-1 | TGCAGCGTTGTCGAGGGTACCGGGGAGCTGTTTTTT | CSVVEGTGELFF
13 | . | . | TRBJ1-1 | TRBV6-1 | TGTGCCAGCAACGAAAGGAGACAAGGTGAAGCTTTCTTT | CASNERRQGEAFF
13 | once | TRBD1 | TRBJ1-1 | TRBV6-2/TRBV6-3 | TGTGCCAGCAGTAAGGACAGGTTGGCTGAAGCTTTCTTT | CASSKDRLAEAFF
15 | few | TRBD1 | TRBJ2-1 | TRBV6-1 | TGTGCCAGCAGTGTAGACAGGGGTCCCCACAATGAGCAGTTCTTC | CASSVDRGPHNEQFF
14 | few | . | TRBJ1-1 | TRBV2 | TGTGCCAGCAGTGGAAACCGCTTGAACACTGAAGCTTTCTTT | CASSGNRLNTEAFF
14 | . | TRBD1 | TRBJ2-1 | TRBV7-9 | TGTGCCAGCAGCGACAGGGGGCGCTTCAATGAGCAGTTCTTC | CASSDRGRFNEQFF